These T cell receptor beta chains were read from a single sample in a study of T cells during gluten challenge in celiac disease. TCRdb reanalysed the single-cell sequencing reads using MiXCR and keeps one entry per CDR3 protein. The table has under 200 distinct CDR3 sequences, about 61% seen once. The source was gluten-specific CD4+ T cells sorted from blood using tetramers, collected at baseline or on day 6, 14 or 28 of gluten challenge (not recorded which). These receptors came from a female donor with celiac disease. The CDR3 runs from the conserved cysteine through the conserved F or W. D genes are given only for firm matches. Rows may omit the clone size; those that give it use once, few, many or a size class.

V	size	J	D	CDR3	DNA
TRBV5-6	few	TRBJ1-6	-	CASSFASRQAPNSPLHF	TGTGCCAGCAGCTTCGCATCTAGACAGGCTCCTAATTCACCCCTCCACTTT
TRBV19	-	TRBJ2-5	TRBD2	CASSIGTRGETQYF	TGTGCCAGTAGTATAGGGACTAGAGGCGAGACCCAGTACTTC
TRBV18	-	TRBJ2-7	-	CASSPTLYEQYF	TGTGCCAGCTCACCGACACTTTACGAGCAGTACTTC
TRBV19	hyperexpanded	TRBJ2-7	-	CASSITGLSYEQYF	TGTGCCAGTAGTATAACGGGACTCTCCTACGAGCAGTACTTC
TRBV19	medium-sized	TRBJ1-1	-	CARPGTVNTEAFF	TGTGCCAGACCCGGGACGGTCAACACTGAAGCTTTCTTT
TRBV5-5	large	TRBJ2-5	-	CASSLVGHPGETQYF	TGTGCCAGCAGCTTGGTAGGACACCCCGGTGAGACCCAGTACTTC
TRBV7-6	-	TRBJ2-3	TRBD2	CATSALAGGDTQYF	TGTGCCACCTCGGCTCTAGCGGGAGGAGATACGCAGTATTTT
TRBV12-3/TRBV12-4	-	TRBJ2-7	-	CASRPRGAPSYEQYF	TGTGCCAGCAGGCCCAGGGGGGCGCCTTCCTACGAGCAGTACTTC
TRBV30	-	TRBJ2-2	TRBD1	CAWSRQGWDTGELFF	TGTGCCTGGTCGAGACAGGGGTGGGACACCGGGGAGCTGTTTTTT
TRBV5-6	-	TRBJ1-2	-	CASSLSRNYGYTF	TGTGCCAGCAGCTTGAGCAGGAACTATGGCTACACCTTC
TRBV24-1	-	TRBJ1-6	-	CVTISLSPGQINSPLHF	TGTGTCACCATCAGCCTAAGCCCCGGACAGATCAATTCACCCCTCCACTTT
TRBV29-1	-	TRBJ1-5	TRBD1	CSVATGEWGQPQHF	TGCAGCGTTGCTACAGGGGAATGGGGTCAGCCCCAGCATTTT
TRBV7-2	-	TRBJ2-5	-	CASSVRVYQETQYF	TGTGCCAGCAGCGTCAGGGTGTACCAAGAGACCCAGTACTTC
TRBV7-6	-	TRBJ1-1	-	CASSLWENTEAFF	TGTGCTAGCAGCTTGTGGGAAAACACTGAAGCTTTCTTT
TRBV9	-	TRBJ1-6	-	CASNPWGDNNSPLHF	TGTGCCAGCAACCCGTGGGGGGACAATAATTCACCCCTCCACTTT
TRBV7-9	-	TRBJ2-1	TRBD2	CASSYGTSYNEQFF	TGTGCCAGCAGCTACGGGACTAGTTACAATGAGCAGTTCTTC
TRBV7-2	-	TRBJ2-3	TRBD2	CASSLRVGGGDTQYF	TGTGCCAGCAGCTTACGTGTCGGGGGAGGGGATACGCAGTATTTT
TRBV4-3	hyperexpanded	TRBJ2-7	TRBD2	CASSQTSGRGDEQYF	TGCGCCAGCAGCCAGACTAGCGGGAGGGGGGACGAGCAGTACTTC